The 27 T cell receptor beta chains presented below share a single source sample, sequenced in a study of shared clonotypes between healthy human individuals (dated by TCRdb to about 2020). The method behind the library was the immunoSEQ multiplex PCR assay. TCRdb holds this immuneACCESS table with in-frame rearrangements only. Some clones are missing; in checked studies, unresolved V genes explain under half, and the rest has no known cause. The sample profile shows millions of clones; roughly 93% of them were found once. The ten top clones hold 0.39% of the sample. The sequenced sample was naive CD4+ T cells from PBMCs. The cell subset or site tag for this specimen amounts to: CD45RA+ positively selected. Every receptor here comes from a young man in good health. Some clones in this sample may be carry-over from other donors' samples.

The chain's CDR3 is CASSYSTGELNYGYTF. Written as DNA, the CDR3 is TGTGCCAGCAGTTACTCCACAGGAGAATTAAACTATGGCTACACCTTC. J is TRBJ1-2 and V is TRBV6-5, with D perhaps matching TRBD1 (5 bases). This CDR3 has 16 amino acids. V dropped 0 bases and J dropped 2 bases, with 13 bases sitting between them. CDR1 is MNHEY and CDR2 is SVGAGI in the germline V gene.

The chain recombines TRBV18 with TRBJ2-1; maybe TRBD1 (6 bases). The germline V gene has CDR1 KGHSH and CDR2 LQKENI. The CDR3 is made up of 14 amino acids. The V end was cut by 4 bases, the J end by 1 base, with 8 bases between. This CDR3 reads CASSLQGSYNEQFF. As DNA, the CDR3 is TGTGCCAGCTCACTACAGGGTTCCTACAATGAGCAGTTCTTC.

V usage is TRBV11-3 and J usage is TRBJ2-3; D remains unclear. The CDR3 contains 13 residues. Germline V gene data show CDR1 as SGHNT and CDR2 as YENEEA. V lost 1 base and J 5 bases, leaving 7 bases between the germline ends. The CDR3 here is CASSLVPGDTQYF. DNA of the CDR3: TGTGCCAGCAGCTTAGTTCCGGGAGATACGCAGTATTTT.

The chain uses TRBV5-8 and TRBJ2-1; 10 nucleotides align to TRBD2. The junction had 12 bases not matched to a gene; V was cut back by 2 bases and J by 7 bases. This CDR3 is 17 amino acids long. CDR1 is SGHTS, CDR2 YDEGEE, per germline. CDR3 nucleotides: TGTGCCAGCAGCTTAATGAGGAGCGGGAGGGTTTTGAATGAGCAGTTCTTC. This gives the protein CASSLMRSGRVLNEQFF.

With regard to this clone: Different DNA sequences within this sample yield the same CDR3. V usage is TRBV5-1 and J usage is TRBJ2-5; tentative D call: TRBD1 (7 bases). The CDR3 has 14 residues. The V end was cut by 0 bases, the J end by 5 bases, with 11 bases between. Per germline, CDR1 SGHRS and CDR2 YFSETQ. CDR3 sequence reads: CASSLGQGGETQYF. The DNA of the CDR3 is TGCGCCAGCAGCTTGGGGCAGGGGGGTGAGACCCAGTACTTC.

The sample holds one count of this clone. CDR3 region: CAIRQGLAGVNEQYF. For the CDR3, the DNA is TGTGCCATCAGGCAAGGACTAGCGGGAGTCAACGAGCAGTACTTC. The V gene is TRBV10-3, the J gene TRBJ2-7; 13 positions match TRBD2. Germline V CDR1 and CDR2: ENHRY, SYGVKD. The CDR3 totals 15 residues. J lost 5 bases, V lost 6 bases, and 7 bases had no gene match.

The J gene is TRBJ2-7, the V gene TRBV5-1, with TRBD1 matching 12 bases. Germline CDR1 reads SGHRS; CDR2 reads YFSETQ. The CDR3 length is 18 residues. Trimming at V came to 1 base and at J to 6 bases, leaving 14 bases not matched to a gene. Here the CDR3 reads CASSLPLTGTGGASEQYF. The CDR3 nucleotides are TGCGCCAGCAGCTTGCCCCTAACCGGGACAGGGGGCGCTTCCGAGCAGTACTTC.

The chain joins TRBV7-9 to TRBJ2-5; D is uncertain. Germline loops: CDR1 SEHNR, CDR2 FQNEAQ (reference sequence). The germline V and J ends were trimmed by 7 bases and 5 bases, with 14 bases remaining between them. This CDR3 region has 13 residues. The CDR3 is CASILGGWETQYF. In DNA, the CDR3 is TGTGCCAGCATCCTAGGCGGATGGGAGACCCAGTACTTC. Full variable domain (outside the CDR3, taken from reference TRBV7-9 and TRBJ2-5): DTGVSQNPRHKITKRGQNVTFRCDPISEHNRLYWYRQTLGQGPEFLTYFQNEAQLEKSRLLSDRFSAERPKGSFSTLEIQRTEQGDSAMYLCASILGGWETQYFGPGTRLLVL.

This clone was found once. The sample contains more than one DNA sequence encoding this CDR3. The chain links TRBV7-2 to TRBJ1-1; possible D gene TRBD1, 6 bases. Per germline, CDR1 SGHTA and CDR2 FQGNSA. Trimming shortened V by 1 base and J by 1 base, and 10 bases separated the two germline ends. The CDR3 spans 15 residues. This CDR3 reads CASSLVGGRNTEAFF. The DNA of the CDR3 is TGTGCCAGCAGCTTAGTAGGGGGGAGGAACACTGAAGCTTTCTTT. The whole variable domain, filled in from reference TRBV7-2 and TRBJ1-1, reads GAGVSQSPSNKVTEKGKDVELRCDPISGHTALYWYRQSLGQGLEFLIYFQGNSAPDKSGLPSDRFSAERTGGSVSTLTIQRTQQEDSAVYLCASSLVGGRNTEAFFGQGTRLTVV.

The rearrangement joins TRBV11-2 to TRBJ2-2, with TRBD1 matching over 12 bases. V gave up 5 bases and J gave up 5 bases; unmatched junction bases: 3. Germline V gene data show CDR1 as SGHAT and CDR2 as FQNNGV. The CDR3 is made up of 15 amino acids. The CDR3 loop reads CASSRDRGRTGELFF. The CDR3 bases are TGTGCCAGCAGCCGGGACAGGGGGCGGACCGGGGAGCTGTTTTTT.

The chain uses TRBV6-1 and TRBJ2-7; 7 bases line up with TRBD2. This CDR3 has 12 amino acids. Germline assignment: CDR1 MNHNS and CDR2 SASEGT. With V trimmed by 8 bases and J by 3 bases, 4 bases remained unmatched. The CDR3 region is CASGGVLYEQYF. CDR3 nucleotides: TGTGCCAGCGGGGGGGTCCTCTACGAGCAGTACTTC.

CDR3 sequence: CASSSTGNYNEQFF. The CDR3 DNA reads as TGTGCCAGCAGCTCGACAGGTAACTACAATGAGCAGTTCTTC. J is TRBJ2-1 and V is TRBV7-7; possibly TRBD1 for D (6 bases). Trimming took 4 bases from V and 3 from J, leaving 10 bases between them. Germline V CDR1 and CDR2: SSHAT, FNYEAQ (reference sequence). This CDR3 is built from 14 residues. The full variable domain, rest sourced from reference TRBV7-7 and TRBJ2-1, is GAGVSQSPRYKVTKRGQDVTLRCDPISSHATLYWYQQALGQGPEFLTYFNYEAQPDKSGLPSDRFSAERPEGSISTLTIQRTEQRDSAMYRCASSSTGNYNEQFFGPGTRLTVL.

The CDR3 nucleotides are TGCAGTGCTAGTTCCCTCTATGGCTACACCTTC. Protein: CSASSLYGYTF. V and J are TRBV20-1 and TRBJ1-2; D unresolved. Trimming cost V 3 bases and J 4 bases, with 6 bases left between them. Looked up from germline, CDR1 is DFQATT and CDR2 is SNEGSKA (reference sequence). The CDR3 runs 11 residues.

The chain employs TRBV5-1 and TRBJ2-1; 11 nucleotides match TRBD1. From germline, CDR1 is SGHRS and CDR2 YFSETQ. V trimming: 4 bases; J trimming: 5 bases; junction bases outside the gene matches: 5. CDR3 length: 15 residues. Written as DNA, the CDR3 is TGCGCCAGCAGCCAAGGACAGGGGGCGGACAATGAGCAGTTCTTC. Translation gives CASSQGQGADNEQFF.

Here the CDR3 reads CATKIGVMSYNEQFF. The CDR3 bases are TGTGCCACTAAAATAGGGGTTATGTCCTACAATGAGCAGTTCTTC. The gene calls are TRBV2 and TRBJ2-1, with a possible D match to TRBD1 (5 bases). This CDR3 has 15 residues. The germline V gene has CDR1 SNHLY and CDR2 FYNNEI. V gave up 10 bases and J gave up 1 base, with 17 bases separating them. The full variable domain, its missing parts supplied by reference TRBV2 and TRBJ2-1, is EPEVTQTPSHQVTQMGQEVILRCVPISNHLYFYWYRQILGQKVEFLVSFYNNEISEKSEIFDDQFSVERPDGSNFTLKIRSTKLEDSAMYFCATKIGVMSYNEQFFGPGTRLTVL.

To note about this clone: The identical CDR3 is also encoded by other nucleotide sequences in the sample. The chain employs TRBV6-5 and TRBJ2-7; 7 positions agree with TRBD1. The CDR3 has 11 amino acids. The germline gives CDR1 MNHEY, CDR2 SVGAGI. The V and J ends lost 8 bases and 3 bases, in that order; junction bases with no gene match: 1. The DNA for the CDR3 is TGTGCCAGCCGACAGGGCTACGAGCAGTACTTC. This gives the protein CASRQGYEQYF.

A remark on this clone: The junction departs from the called germline gene at one end, perhaps through a read error. The J gene is TRBJ2-7, the V gene TRBV6-5; D uncertain. The germline V gene has CDR1 MNHEY and CDR2 SVGAGI. The CDR3 has 12 amino acids. The CDR3 sequence: CASSPRVGNGHF. The CDR3 bases are TGTGCCAGCAGTCCCCGAGTGGGGAACGGGCACTTC.

V and J are TRBV5-1 and TRBJ2-5; 8 nucleotides match TRBD2. The CDR3 spans 14 residues. The germline V gene has CDR1 SGHRS and CDR2 YFSETQ. The junction had 10 bases not matched to a gene; V was cut back by 5 bases and J by 7 bases. CDR3 amino acids: CASRGLDLIGTQYF. The DNA of the CDR3 is TGCGCCAGCAGGGGACTAGACCTGATTGGGACCCAGTACTTC.

V gene TRBV7-3 combines with J gene TRBJ2-1; the D gene is possibly TRBD1 (6 bases). From germline, CDR1 is SGHTA and CDR2 FQGTGA. The V gene lost 2 bases and the J gene lost 0 bases, with 11 bases spanning the gap. The CDR3 sequence is 16 residues long. The CDR3 DNA sequence: TGTGCCAGCAGCTTAGGGGGCTATCCCTCCTACAATGAGCAGTTCTTC. This gives the protein CASSLGGYPSYNEQFF.

CDR3 in DNA: TGCGCCAGCAGCCGAACCGGGACTAGCGGGAGAGATGAGCAGTTCTTC. Amino acid sequence: CASSRTGTSGRDEQFF. The rearrangement uses TRBV5-1 and TRBJ2-1, with 14 positions matching TRBD2. With V trimmed by 4 bases and J by 8 bases, 8 bases remained unmatched. Germline CDR1 SGHRS, CDR2 YFSETQ. The CDR3 runs to 16 residues.

The chain carries TRBV7-9 and TRBJ2-5; the D is unclear. The germline V gene has CDR1 SEHNR and CDR2 FQNEAQ (reference sequence). The CDR3 contains 15 residues. V lost 3 bases and J 2 bases, leaving 13 bases between the germline ends. The CDR3 here is CASSFLGLGQETQYF. In DNA, the CDR3 is TGTGCCAGCAGCTTTCTGGGTCTGGGGCAAGAGACCCAGTACTTC.

A single count supports this clone. This chain links TRBV21-1 with TRBJ1-1. TRBV21-1 has pseudogene status. This CDR3 region has 12 residues. The CDR3, as DNA: TGTGCCAGCAGCACCAGAGCAGATGAAGCTTTCTTT. Its translation is CASSTRADEAFF.

The rearrangement joins TRBV5-1 to TRBJ1-4; 12 positions agree with TRBD1. After removal of 4 bases from V and 5 bases from J, the junction contained 3 bases not matched to a gene. The CDR3 runs 15 residues. Germline V lookup: CDR1 SGHRS, CDR2 YFSETQ. The CDR3 DNA follows: TGCGCCAGCAGCCGGGGACAGGGGGCGAATGAAAAACTGTTTTTT. Its protein product is CASSRGQGANEKLFF.

The V gene is TRBV5-4, the J gene TRBJ2-6; TRBD2 matches at 9 bases. V dropped 2 bases and J dropped 0; count of bases not matched to a gene: 6. Per the germline V gene, CDR1 is SGHNT and CDR2 is YYREEE (reference sequence). CDR3 size: 18 residues. CDR3 loop: CASSFPLAGYSGANVLTF. The CDR3 nucleotides read TGTGCCAGCAGCTTCCCCCTAGCGGGATACTCTGGGGCCAACGTCCTGACTTTC.

This chain connects TRBV7-9 to TRBJ2-3; a weak D match, TRBD1 (6 bases). Germline V gene sequence: CDR1 SEHNR, CDR2 FQNEAQ (reference sequence). The CDR3 runs to 14 residues. Trimming took 7 bases from V and 3 from J, leaving 14 bases between them. The CDR3 is CASTERQETDTQYF. As DNA, the CDR3 is TGTGCCAGCACCGAAAGACAGGAAACAGATACGCAGTATTTT.

V gene TRBV28 combines with J gene TRBJ1-5; 9 bases line up with TRBD1. The CDR3 contains 18 residues. Germline CDR1 is MDHEN and CDR2 is SYDVKM. The V gene end was trimmed by 5 bases and the J gene end by 6 bases; junction bases not matched to a gene: 17. The CDR3 spells CASSPIWGTGGQGQPQHF. DNA of the CDR3: TGTGCCAGCAGTCCCATTTGGGGAACAGGGGGCCAGGGTCAGCCCCAGCATTTT.

The rearrangement joins TRBV5-6 to TRBJ2-3; TRBD2 agrees at 7 bases. In germline, CDR1 is SGHDT, CDR2 YYEEEE. CDR3 length equals 15 residues. Trimming removed 4 bases from V and 5 bases from J; junction bases left unmatched: 10. The CDR3 nucleotides read TGTGCCAGCAGCACCTTGGCGGGAGCTGGAGATACGCAGTATTTT. This sequence encodes CASSTLAGAGDTQYF.